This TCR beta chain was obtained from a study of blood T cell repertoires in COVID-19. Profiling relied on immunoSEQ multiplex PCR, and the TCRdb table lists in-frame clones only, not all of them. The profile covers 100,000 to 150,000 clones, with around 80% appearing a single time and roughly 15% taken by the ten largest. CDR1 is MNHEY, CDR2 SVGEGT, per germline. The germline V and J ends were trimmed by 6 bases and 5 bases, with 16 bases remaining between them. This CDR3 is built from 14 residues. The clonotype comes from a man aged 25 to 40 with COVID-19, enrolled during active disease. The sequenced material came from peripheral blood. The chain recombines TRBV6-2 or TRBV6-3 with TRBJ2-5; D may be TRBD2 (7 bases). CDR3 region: CASSPGGRLETQYF. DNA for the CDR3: TGTGCCAGCAGCCCCGGGGGGCGTCTCGAGACCCAGTACTTC.